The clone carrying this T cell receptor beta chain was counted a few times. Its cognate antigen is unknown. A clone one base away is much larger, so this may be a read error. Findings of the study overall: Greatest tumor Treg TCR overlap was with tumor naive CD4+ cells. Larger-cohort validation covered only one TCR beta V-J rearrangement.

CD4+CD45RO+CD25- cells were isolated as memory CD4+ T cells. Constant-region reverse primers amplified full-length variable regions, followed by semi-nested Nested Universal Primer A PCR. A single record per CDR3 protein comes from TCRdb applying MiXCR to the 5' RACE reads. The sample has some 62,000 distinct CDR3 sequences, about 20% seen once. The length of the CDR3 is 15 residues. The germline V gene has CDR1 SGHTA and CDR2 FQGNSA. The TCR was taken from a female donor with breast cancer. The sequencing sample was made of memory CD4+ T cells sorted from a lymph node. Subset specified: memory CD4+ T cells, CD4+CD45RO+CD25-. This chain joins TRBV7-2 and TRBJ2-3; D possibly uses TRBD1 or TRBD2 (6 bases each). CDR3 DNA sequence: TGTGACAGCAGCCTGGGACTCCCGCAGGGGGATACGCAGTATTTT. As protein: CDSSLGLPQGDTQYF. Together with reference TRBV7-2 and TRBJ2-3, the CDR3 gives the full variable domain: GAGVSQSPSNKVTEKGKDVELRCDPISGHTALYWYRQSLGQGLEFLIYFQGNSAPDKSGLPSDRFSAERTGGSVSTLTIQRTQQEDSAVYLCDSSLGLPQGDTQYFGPGTRLTVL.